The 27 T cell receptor beta chains given below trace back to one sample, sequenced in a study of identical twins. TCRdb reanalysed the 5' RACE reads using MiXCR and keeps one entry per CDR3 protein. The data show about 890,000 distinct CDR3 sequences, about 12% seen once. The data were also submitted as part of a second study, on yellow fever vaccine responses in identical twins.

Sequenced sample: PBMCs. These TCRs come from a young woman in good health.

The J gene is TRBJ1-4, the V gene TRBV19; D gene ambiguous. Germline CDR1 LNHDA, CDR2 SQIVND (reference sequence). The CDR3 covers 14 residues. Trimming pared 7 bases from V and 0 bases from J, leaving 9 bases between. The CDR3 DNA sequence: TGTGCCAGTACCCGGGGTGCAACTAATGAAAAACTGTTTTTT. Protein: CASTRGATNEKLFF.

This clonotype was recorded a few times. The chain uses TRBV25-1 and TRBJ2-5; weak D call: TRBD2 (6 bases). The CDR3 has 14 residues. Germline CDR1 is MGHDK and CDR2 is SYGVNS. The V end lost 4 bases, the J end lost 0 bases, and 9 bases lay between the germline ends. This CDR3 reads CASSARTNQETQYF. CDR3 DNA: TGTGCCAGCAGTGCACGGACTAACCAAGAGACCCAGTACTTC.

This clonotype was observed a few times. The chain links TRBV28 to TRBJ2-5; 10 nucleotides agree with TRBD1. CDR3 length: 14 amino acids. CDR1 is MDHEN and CDR2 is SYDVKM in the germline V gene. V gave up 6 bases and J gave up 3 bases; unmatched junction bases: 4. The CDR3 DNA reads TGTGCCAGCAGCCGACAGGGGGCGAAAGAGACCCAGTACTTC. This translates into CASSRQGAKETQYF.

This clonotype showed up just a few times. This chain connects TRBV28 to TRBJ2-5, with D possibly TRBD1 on 6 matching bases. Germline CDR1 and CDR2: MDHEN and SYDVKM. V lost 5 bases to trimming and J lost 5 bases, with 18 bases between them. The CDR3 has 15 residues. CDR3 protein: CASSRDNALHETQYF. In DNA, the CDR3 is TGTGCCAGCAGTCGGGACAATGCCCTTCACGAGACCCAGTACTTC.

The sample holds a few counts of this clonotype. The chain joins TRBV28 to TRBJ1-2; TRBD1 might be the D (5 bases). The V gene's germline CDR1 is MDHEN and CDR2 SYDVKM. The CDR3 runs to 10 residues. Trimming shortened V by 8 bases and J by 4 bases, and 5 bases separated the two germline ends. The DNA of the CDR3 is TGTGCCAGCGGGGGCTATGGCTACACCTTC. Its translation is CASGGYGYTF.

In its sample, this clonotype was seen once. The gene calls are TRBV29-1 and TRBJ2-1, with D tentatively TRBD2 (6 bases). V was shortened by 3 bases and J by 8 bases, with 17 bases between the two germline ends. The germline V gene has CDR1 SQVTM and CDR2 ANQGSEA. This CDR3 has 14 amino acids. The CDR3 sequence: CSVDWDLGLDEQFF. In DNA, the CDR3 is TGCAGCGTTGACTGGGACTTGGGCCTCGATGAGCAGTTCTTC.

This clonotype has more than one count but fewer than ten. The chain carries TRBV20-1 and TRBJ2-7; 9 positions match TRBD2. V gave up 4 bases and J gave up 1 base; unmatched junction bases: 5. The V gene's germline CDR1 is DFQATT and CDR2 SNEGSKA (reference sequence). The CDR3 contains 14 residues. The CDR3 nucleotides read TGCAGTGCTACCCAGACTAGCGGTTCCTACGAGCAGTACGTC. Its translation is CSATQTSGSYEQYV.

In regard to this clonotype: One end of the junction does not line up with germline, which may come from a read error. The chain combines TRBV20-1 with TRBJ1-1; 7 positions agree with TRBD1. Germline values: CDR1 DFQATT, CDR2 SNEGSKA (reference sequence). This CDR3 region has 14 residues. CDR3 DNA: TGCAGCCTGACAGGGCCCCAACTTTACACTGAAGTTTTCTTT. As protein: CSLTGPQLYTEVFF.

This clonotype showed up just a few times. The chain couples TRBV20-1 to TRBJ2-5; weak D call: TRBD1 (6 bases). The CDR3 contains 16 residues. Trimming removed 3 bases at V and 0 bases at J, with 17 bases between. Germline V gene sequence: CDR1 DFQATT, CDR2 SNEGSKA (reference sequence). The CDR3 spells CSARRTEGANQETQYF. In DNA, the CDR3 is TGCAGTGCTAGGCGGACAGAGGGAGCCAACCAAGAGACCCAGTACTTC.

The rearrangement links TRBV2 to TRBJ2-7; D is unresolved. The germline V and J ends were trimmed by 8 bases and 3 bases, with 2 bases remaining between them. CDR1 SNHLY and CDR2 FYNNEI come from the germline V gene. The CDR3 runs to 9 residues. The CDR3 DNA is TGTGCCAGCGGCTACGAGCAGTACGTC. Translated: CASGYEQYV.

V gene TRBV12-3 or TRBV12-4 combines with J gene TRBJ2-1; 9 nucleotides match TRBD1. Unmatched junction bases numbered 11, after V lost 7 bases and J lost 4 bases. This CDR3 is built from 16 residues. CDR3 amino acids: CASNSPGTGSYNEQFF. The CDR3 DNA is TGTGCCAGCAATAGCCCCGGGACAGGGTCTTACAATGAGCAGTTCTTC.

This clonotype has more than one count but fewer than ten. V gene TRBV20-1 combines with J gene TRBJ2-1; 13 positions match TRBD2. Germline V CDR1 and CDR2: DFQATT, SNEGSKA (reference sequence). This CDR3 has 12 residues. With 5 bases clipped from V and 13 bases from J, the junction kept 5 bases outside the gene matches. CDR3 amino acids: CSAGLAGVLQFF. The CDR3 nucleotides read TGCAGTGCTGGACTAGCGGGAGTTTTACAGTTCTTC.

The chain couples TRBV10-3 to TRBJ2-3, with unresolved D. The CDR3 is 18 amino acids. V was pared by 0 bases and J by 1 base, with 17 bases between. Germline CDR1 is ENHRY and CDR2 is SYGVKD. This CDR3 is CAISESFRREVGTDTQYF. CDR3 DNA sequence: TGTGCCATCAGTGAGTCGTTTAGAAGGGAAGTTGGCACAGATACGCAGTATTTT.

This clonotype was detected only a few times. The chain recombines TRBV29-1 with TRBJ2-1; maybe TRBD2 (6 bases). Trimming took 3 bases from V and 0 from J, leaving 12 bases between them. The CDR3 contains 15 residues. Germline lookup yields CDR1 SQVTM and CDR2 ANQGSEA. The CDR3, as DNA: TGCAGCGTTGAGTTTGGAGGGAGCTCCTACAATGAGCAGTTCTTC. This codes for CSVEFGGSSYNEQFF.

This rearrangement joins TRBV7-3 to TRBJ2-5, with TRBD2 identical over 7 bases. Looked up from germline, CDR1 is SGHTA and CDR2 is FQGTGA. This CDR3 is 15 amino acids long. V lost 4 bases and J lost 5; bases outside the gene matches: 10. The CDR3 DNA reads TGTGCCAGCAGCTCGAGAGGGCTAGCGGCGGAGACCCAGTACTTC. It codes for CASSSRGLAAETQYF.

The genes are TRBV5-1 and TRBJ2-5; D possibly corresponds to TRBD1 (6 bases). The germline V gene has CDR1 SGHRS and CDR2 YFSETQ. This CDR3 contains 15 residues. V was clipped by 3 bases and J by 5 bases, with 17 bases between them. The CDR3 DNA reads as TGCGCCAGCAGCTCCATACAGGGCCCTGGGGAGACCCAGTACTTC. Translated: CASSSIQGPGETQYF.

This clonotype was picked up a small number of times. The V gene is TRBV11-2, the J gene TRBJ2-7, with D perhaps matching TRBD1 or TRBD2 (7 bases each). V was shortened by 4 bases and J by 7 bases, with 20 bases between the two germline ends. The CDR3 length is 15 residues. Germline V gives CDR1 SGHAT, CDR2 FQNNGV. The CDR3 region has the DNA TGTGCCAGCAGCTCAGGGGGAAGCGGGGCCCAGGAGCAGTACGTC. Translating it yields CASSSGGSGAQEQYV.

V usage is TRBV14 and J usage is TRBJ2-3; 8 nucleotides agree with TRBD2. CDR3 size: 18 residues. J was trimmed by 4 bases and V by 1 base; bases with no gene match: 13. CDR1 is SGHDN, CDR2 FVKESK, per germline. The chain's CDR3 is CASSQVRLSRGGPDTQYF. In DNA form, the CDR3 reads TGTGCCAGCAGCCAAGTCCGCCTTTCTCGGGGGGGGCCAGATACGCAGTATTTT.

The chain couples TRBV29-1 to TRBJ2-2, with D perhaps TRBD1 (6 bases). This CDR3 region has 15 residues. V was clipped by 6 bases and J by 6 bases, with 20 bases between them. The germline gives CDR1 SQVTM, CDR2 ANQGSEA. CDR3 sequence reads: CSVRQDRSSAGELFF. CDR3 DNA: TGCAGCGTGCGACAGGATAGGTCCTCGGCCGGGGAGCTGTTTTTT.

In this sample, this clonotype turned up a few times. This chain connects TRBV20-1 to TRBJ1-2; no clear D. V shed 1 base and J shed 3 bases, with 18 bases lying between them. Germline CDR1 reads DFQATT; CDR2 reads SNEGSKA (reference sequence). The CDR3 has 16 amino acids. The CDR3 DNA reads as TGCAGTGCTAGAGGCGGACTAGGACGGAAAGACTATGGCTACACCTTC. This codes for CSARGGLGRKDYGYTF.

The chain combines TRBV7-8 with TRBJ2-7; 15 nucleotides align to TRBD2. CDR1 SGHVS and CDR2 FQNEAQ come from the germline V gene. The CDR3 is made up of 17 amino acids. V lost 5 bases and J lost 2; bases outside the gene matches: 7. The CDR3 DNA reads TGTGCCAGCAGCGGCCGGACTAGCGGGAGGGAGACCTACGAGCAGTACTTC. Protein product: CASSGRTSGRETYEQYF.

This clonotype was recorded at least ten times. The chain uses TRBV5-1 and TRBJ2-7, with 8 bases lining up with TRBD2. The CDR3 sequence is 17 residues long. V was pared by 2 bases and J by 2 bases, with 12 bases of the junction left unmatched. The V gene's germline CDR1 is SGHRS and CDR2 YFSETQ. CDR3 loop: CASSFAGGGVGAYEQYF. The CDR3, as DNA: TGCGCCAGCAGCTTCGCGGGAGGAGGGGTAGGTGCCTACGAGCAGTACTTC.

The chain recombines TRBV10-2 with TRBJ2-7; 11 nucleotides match TRBD2. The length of the CDR3 is 15 residues. V shed 5 bases and J 3 bases; nucleotides not matched to a gene: 6. Per the germline V gene, CDR1 is WSHSY and CDR2 is SAAADI. As DNA, the CDR3 is TGCGCCAGCAGTTCGGGGACTAGCGGACACTACGAGCAGTACTTC. This translates into CASSSGTSGHYEQYF.

The rearrangement links TRBV4-1 to TRBJ2-6; D not resolved. In germline, CDR1 is MGHRA, CDR2 YSYEKL. The V and J ends lost 2 bases and 1 base respectively, with 15 bases between them. The CDR3 runs 18 residues. In nucleotides, the CDR3 is TGCGCCAGCAGCCAAAAGACACCGGTCTCTTCTGGGGCCAACGTCCTGACTTTC. It specifies CASSQKTPVSSGANVLTF.

The V and J genes are TRBV20-1 and TRBJ2-5; TRBD1 aligns across 7 bases. The V and J ends lost 6 bases and 4 bases, in that order; junction bases with no gene match: 11. This CDR3 spans 14 amino acids. Germline CDR1 reads DFQATT; CDR2 reads SNEGSKA (reference sequence). The DNA for the CDR3 is TGCAGTGCAGACGCTACAGGGGTTCTAGAGACCCAGTACTTC. It specifies CSADATGVLETQYF.

This clonotype was counted only a few times. The rearrangement links TRBV25-1 to TRBJ2-5, with D perhaps TRBD1 or TRBD2 (5 bases each). CDR1 is MGHDK, CDR2 SYGVNS, per germline. CDR3 size: 15 residues. Between the trimmed V and J ends, which lost 4 bases and 3 bases, there was a span of 15 bases. The CDR3 region has the DNA TGTGCCAGCAGTGTGGGGTACGGGGCAAAAGAGACCCAGTACTTC. Amino acid sequence: CASSVGYGAKETQYF.

This clonotype has at least ten counts. The chain carries TRBV20-1 and TRBJ1-1; no clear D. Looked up from germline, CDR1 is DFQATT and CDR2 is SNEGSKA (reference sequence). V was cut by 3 bases and J by 1 base, with 15 bases left in between. The CDR3 loop spans 15 amino acids. The CDR3 DNA reads TGCAGTGCTAGCGCTCTAACCTCCGGGAACACTGAAGCTTTCTTT. This codes for CSASALTSGNTEAFF.